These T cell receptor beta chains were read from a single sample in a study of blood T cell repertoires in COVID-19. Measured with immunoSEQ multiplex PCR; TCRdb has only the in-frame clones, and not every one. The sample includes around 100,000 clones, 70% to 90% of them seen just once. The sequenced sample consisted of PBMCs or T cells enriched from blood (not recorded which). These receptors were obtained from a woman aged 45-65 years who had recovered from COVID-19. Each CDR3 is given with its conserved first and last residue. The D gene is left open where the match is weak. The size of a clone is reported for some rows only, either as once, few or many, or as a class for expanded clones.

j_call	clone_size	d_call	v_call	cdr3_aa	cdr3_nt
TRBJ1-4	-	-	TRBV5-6	CASSLIRGTNEKLFF	TGTGCCAGCAGCTTGATACGGGGTACTAATGAAAAACTGTTTTTT
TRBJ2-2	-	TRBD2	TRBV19	CASSPGGLAGGLGLFF	TGTGCCAGTAGTCCCGGGGGACTAGCGGGAGGGCTGGGGCTGTTTTTT
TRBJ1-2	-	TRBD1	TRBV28	CASSFAGGASGYTF	TGTGCCAGCAGTTTCGCAGGGGGCGCGTCTGGCTACACCTTC
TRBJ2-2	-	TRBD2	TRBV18	CASSLTSANTGELFF	TGTGCCAGCTCACTCACTAGCGCGAACACCGGGGAGCTGTTTTTT
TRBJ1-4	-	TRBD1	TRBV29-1	CSAGPFIQGADEKLFF	TGCAGCGCTGGACCCTTCATACAGGGGGCTGATGAAAAACTGTTTTTT
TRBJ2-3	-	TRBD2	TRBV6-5	CASRGTSGGADTQYF	TGTGCCAGCAGAGGGACTAGCGGGGGGGCTGATACGCAGTATTTT
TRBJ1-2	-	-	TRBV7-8	CASSLYGGNYGYTF	TGTGCCAGCAGCTTATACGGGGGTAACTATGGCTACACCTTC
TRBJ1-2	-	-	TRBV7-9	CASSLGTGDNYGYTF	TGTGCCAGCAGCTTAGGTACTGGAGATAACTATGGCTACACCTTC
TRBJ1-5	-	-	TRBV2	CASFGPAGKSNQPQHF	TGTGCCAGCTTTGGACCCGCAGGGAAGAGCAATCAGCCCCAGCATTTT
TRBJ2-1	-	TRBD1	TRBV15	CATSRVQGAGTYNEQFF	TGTGCCACCAGCAGGGTACAGGGGGCTGGGACCTACAATGAGCAGTTCTTC
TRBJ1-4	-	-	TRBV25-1	CASSETTQKRGEKLFF	TGTGCCAGCAGTGAGACTACACAGAAACGCGGTGAAAAACTGTTTTTT
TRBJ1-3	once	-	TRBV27	CASSRTGDSGNTIYF	TGTGCCAGCAGCCGAACAGGTGACTCTGGAAACACCATATATTTT
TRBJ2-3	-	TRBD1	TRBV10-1	CASSEGTGTTDTQYF	TGCGCCAGCAGTGAGGGGACAGGCACCACAGATACGCAGTATTTT
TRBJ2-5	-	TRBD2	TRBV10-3	CAISDRGGGDIVTQYF	TGTGCCATCAGTGACCGTGGCGGGGGAGATATCGTTACCCAGTACTTC
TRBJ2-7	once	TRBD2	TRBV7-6	CASSFVAREATFYEQYF	TGTGCCAGCAGCTTCGTTGCGCGGGAGGCTACTTTTTACGAGCAGTACTTC
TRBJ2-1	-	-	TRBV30	CAWTSPTSYNEQFF	TGTGCCTGGACTAGCCCCACCTCCTACAATGAGCAGTTCTTC